These 27 T cell receptor beta chains were sequenced from one sample in a study of vaccination and CD4 T cells after COVID-19 (dated by TCRdb to between 2021 and 2023). The treatment or condition label here, explained by the study, means: roughly 10-day PBMC culture with coronavirus spike peptide pools or control peptides (ViraFEST assay). Library generation was performed with PCR. Instrument used: Illumina iSeq 100. DNA from cultured CD4+ T cells was subjected to TCR sequencing with the Oncomine TCR Beta short-read assay at the Johns Hopkins FTIC core. TCRdb trimmed public reads at Q25 via fastp, called clones via MiXCR and kept in-frame beta chains. Each CDR3 protein gets just one entry, which takes the most common genes and DNA from the rows behind it. The sample table holds around 26,000 distinct CDR3 sequences, of which roughly 42% were seen once. About a tenth of the sample comes from the top ten.

Their cognate antigens are unknown. Material for sequencing was CD4+ T cells from blood, cultured in vitro. All receptors come from a human donor who had recovered from COVID-19.

This chain links TRBV10-1 with TRBJ2-4; D might be TRBD2 (6 bases). Germline CDR1 and CDR2: WNHNN and SYGVQD (reference sequence). V was clipped by 3 bases and J by 0 bases, with 9 bases between them. This CDR3 comprises 15 residues. CDR3 residues: CASSEGTVAKNIQYF. Written as DNA, the CDR3 is TGCGCCAGCAGTGAAGGGACTGTAGCCAAAAACATTCAGTACTTC.

This clonotype was picked up one time. CDR3 DNA: TGCGCCAGCAGCTCCCATCCCGGGGTAGGCGGCACTGAAGCTTTCTTT. Translation gives CASSSHPGVGGTEAFF. The V call is TRBV5-1, the J call TRBJ1-1; D is undetermined. Germline V gene sequence: CDR1 SGHRS, CDR2 YFSETQ. The CDR3 has 16 residues. The V end was cut by 3 bases, the J end by 4 bases, with 19 bases between.

V and J are TRBV6-1 and TRBJ1-2, with a weak D call TRBD1 (6 bases). The CDR3 is 13 amino acids. V lost 5 bases, J lost 1 base, and 8 bases lay in between. Germline V gives CDR1 MNHNS, CDR2 SASEGT. The CDR3 DNA is TGTGCCAGCAGTCCGGACAGTAACTATGGCTACACCTTC. Amino acid sequence: CASSPDSNYGYTF.

This rearrangement joins TRBV6-1 to TRBJ2-2; 11 positions agree with TRBD1. The V and J ends lost 5 bases and 4 bases, in that order; junction bases with no gene match: 12. This CDR3 has 18 residues. CDR1 is MNHNS, CDR2 SASEGT, per germline. The DNA of the CDR3 is TGTGCCAGCAGTCGCACATTTTCCGGGACAGGGGGCACCGGGGAGCTGTTTTTT. It is translated as CASSRTFSGTGGTGELFF.

The V call is TRBV7-9, the J call TRBJ2-1, with unresolved D. V was cut by 2 bases and J by 10 bases, with 12 bases left in between. The germline gives CDR1 SEHNR, CDR2 FQNEAQ (reference sequence). CDR3 length: 13 amino acids. The CDR3 DNA reads TGTGCCAGCAGCTTAATCGGCTCATGGGAGCAGTTCTTC. Translating gives CASSLIGSWEQFF.

This clonotype was observed a few times. V usage is TRBV6-5 and J usage is TRBJ1-1; D is unresolved. Germline V lookup: CDR1 MNHEY, CDR2 SVGAGI. This CDR3 is 16 amino acids long. V shed 1 base and J shed 5 bases, with 17 bases lying between them. The CDR3, as DNA: TGTGCCAGCAGTTACTTGATTGGCTCAAAAAGAACTGAAGCTTTCTTT. Translation gives CASSYLIGSKRTEAFF.

CDR3 protein: CASRTGTEAFQPQHF. CDR3 bases: TGTGCCAGTAGGACCGGGACAGAAGCTTTTCAGCCCCAGCATTTT. The chain joins TRBV28 to TRBJ1-5; TRBD1 matches at 7 bases. CDR1 and CDR2 from the germline V gene are MDHEN and SYDVKM. V shed 9 bases, J shed 6 bases, and the junction held 14 bases outside the gene matches. CDR3 length equals 15 residues.

This sequence joins TRBV6-5 and TRBJ2-1, with 8 bases aligning to TRBD2. V gave up 4 bases and J gave up 0 bases; unmatched junction bases: 5. The CDR3 runs to 16 residues. Germline loops: CDR1 MNHEY, CDR2 SVGAGI. The CDR3 protein is CASSSSGSSSYNEQFF. CDR3 DNA: TGTGCCAGCAGTTCTAGCGGGTCGAGCTCCTACAATGAGCAGTTCTTC.

This chain connects TRBV12-3 or TRBV12-4 to TRBJ2-3; a weak D match, TRBD2 (6 bases). Trimming shortened V by 3 bases and J by 0 bases, and 10 bases separated the two germline ends. CDR3 length: 15 amino acids. The CDR3 nucleotides are TGTGCCAGCAGTTTGGAGGGCGGGAGCACAGATACGCAGTATTTT. Its protein is CASSLEGGSTDTQYF.

This clonotype came up once. The rearrangement uses TRBV12-3 or TRBV12-4 and TRBJ1-1; 10 bases agree with TRBD1. This CDR3 contains 15 residues. V was pared by 3 bases and J by 6 bases, with 7 bases of the junction left unmatched. The CDR3 reads CASSFGGQGIPEAFF. CDR3 DNA sequence: TGTGCCAGCAGTTTTGGGGGACAGGGGATTCCTGAAGCTTTCTTT.

This clonotype was counted only a few times. V usage is TRBV7-9 and J usage is TRBJ2-5; no clear D. The germline CDR1 and CDR2 sequences are SEHNR and FQNEAQ (reference sequence). This CDR3 contains 11 residues. Between the trimmed V and J ends, which lost 3 bases and 5 bases, there was a span of 4 bases. The CDR3 region has the DNA TGTGCCAGCAGCTTTTCCGAGACCCAGTACTTC. This codes for CASSFSETQYF.

The chain carries TRBV7-2 and TRBJ1-6; D possibly corresponds to TRBD1 (5 bases). CDR1 SGHTA and CDR2 FQGNSA come from the germline V gene. This CDR3 is built from 15 residues. V was shortened by 1 base and J by 6 bases, with 10 bases between the two germline ends. This CDR3 is CASSLEGQSNSPLHF. As DNA, the CDR3 is TGTGCCAGCAGCTTAGAGGGGCAGTCTAATTCACCCCTCCACTTT.

V usage is TRBV18 and J usage is TRBJ1-2, with D hard to call. The CDR3 has 13 residues. V was shortened by 3 bases and J by 8 bases, with 13 bases between the two germline ends. Germline V lookup: CDR1 KGHSH, CDR2 LQKENI. CDR3 nucleotide sequence: TGTGCCAGCTCACCTCAGGCGGCGCAGGGCTACACCTTC. Translating gives CASSPQAAQGYTF.

This clonotype was seen a handful of times. V usage is TRBV28 and J usage is TRBJ2-1; 9 bases line up with TRBD2. The V and J ends lost 7 bases and 11 bases, in that order; junction bases with no gene match: 21. Germline assignment: CDR1 MDHEN and CDR2 SYDVKM. The CDR3 length is 17 residues. As DNA, the CDR3 is TGTGCCAGCAACCTCGCTGGGGCGGCCAAAGCGGGAGGTCAGCAGTTCTTC. Translation gives CASNLAGAAKAGGQQFF. The full variable domain, rest sourced from reference TRBV28 and TRBJ2-1, is DVKVTQSSRYLVKRTGEKVFLECVQDMDHENMFWYRQDPGLGLRLIYFSYDVKMKEKGDIPEGYSVSREKKERFSLILESASTNQTSMYLCASNLAGAAKAGGQQFFGPGTRLTVL.

V and J are TRBV12-5 and TRBJ1-5, with D unresolved. CDR3 size: 17 residues. The V end was cut by 0 bases, the J end by 6 bases, with 18 bases between. Germline V CDR1 and CDR2: LGHNT, FRNRAP. The CDR3 nucleotides are TGTGCTAGTGGTTTGGTACTCCCGGGTGGGAAGGGTCAGCCCCAGCATTTT. Its translation is CASGLVLPGGKGQPQHF.

The gene calls are TRBV19 and TRBJ2-7, with D uncertain. The CDR3 loop spans 14 amino acids. CDR1 and CDR2 (germline): LNHDA, SQIVND (reference sequence). The V gene lost 4 bases and the J gene lost 2 bases, with 12 bases spanning the gap. CDR3 amino acids: CASSTDSHTYEQYF. For the CDR3, the DNA is TGTGCCAGTAGTACCGATTCCCACACCTACGAGCAGTACTTC.

The sample holds a few counts of this clonotype. V and J are TRBV6-1 and TRBJ2-2, with D possibly being TRBD2 (6 bases). V was clipped by 3 bases and J by 7 bases, with 6 bases between them. Germline V gene sequence: CDR1 MNHNS, CDR2 SASEGT. This CDR3 is built from 12 residues. Here the CDR3 DNA reads TGTGCCAGCAGTGAGACTAGCGGGGAGCTGTTTTTT. It translates to CASSETSGELFF.

The chain uses TRBV11-2 and TRBJ2-7; 9 bases map to TRBD1. Trimming cost V 5 bases and J 8 bases; bases outside gene matches: 10. Looked up from germline, CDR1 is SGHAT and CDR2 is FQNNGV. This CDR3 has 14 residues. The CDR3 region is CASSRQTGGIKQYF. The CDR3 DNA follows: TGTGCCAGCAGCCGACAAACAGGGGGCATCAAGCAGTACTTC.

In this sample, this clonotype turned up a few times. This chain uses TRBV12-3 or TRBV12-4 with TRBJ1-2; TRBD1 aligns across 11 bases. The CDR3 length is 18 residues. The V gene end was trimmed by 5 bases and the J gene end by 3 bases; junction bases not matched to a gene: 14. The CDR3 here is CASSPPYGTGGLYYGYTF. The DNA for the CDR3 is TGTGCCAGCAGTCCCCCTTACGGGACAGGGGGTTTGTACTATGGCTACACCTTC.

V gene TRBV25-1 combines with J gene TRBJ2-5; 10 nucleotides match TRBD1. This CDR3 comprises 16 residues. With 4 bases clipped from V and 5 bases from J, the junction kept 10 bases outside the gene matches. CDR1 is MGHDK and CDR2 is SYGVNS in the germline V gene. The DNA for the CDR3 is TGTGCCAGCAGTGCCCGCTCGACAGGGGGCACGGAGACCCAGTACTTC. It codes for CASSARSTGGTETQYF.

The chain combines TRBV5-8 with TRBJ2-5, with 11 bases that match TRBD2. The CDR3 consists of 16 residues. Germline V gives CDR1 SGHTS, CDR2 YDEGEE. The V gene end was trimmed by 0 bases and the J gene end by 5 bases; junction bases not matched to a gene: 6. The CDR3 DNA sequence: TGTGCCAGCAGCTTGGCGGTAGCGGGAGGGCTCGAGACCCAGTACTTC. Residues: CASSLAVAGGLETQYF.

The genes are TRBV6-1 and TRBJ2-3; 13 bases map to TRBD2. J gave up 5 bases and V 8 bases, and 4 bases lay outside the gene matches. Germline V gene data show CDR1 as MNHNS and CDR2 as SASEGT. The length of the CDR3 is 14 residues. The CDR3 DNA sequence: TGTGCCAGCGGACTAGCGGGAGTCAAAGATACGCAGTATTTT. Translation: CASGLAGVKDTQYF.

The genes are TRBV19 and TRBJ1-1; D is unresolved. The CDR3 length is 11 residues. CDR1 LNHDA and CDR2 SQIVND come from the germline V gene (reference sequence). The germline V and J ends were trimmed by 7 bases and 14 bases, with 17 bases remaining between them. The DNA for the CDR3 is TGTGCCAGTACCAAAACGGGCGTGGCCTTCTTT. Translating gives CASTKTGVAFF.

V usage is TRBV5-1 and J usage is TRBJ2-1; 7 positions agree with TRBD2. The CDR3 runs to 14 residues. The V segment lost 1 base and the J segment 4 bases; nucleotides outside the gene matches: 2. CDR1 is SGHRS and CDR2 is YFSETQ in the germline V gene. In DNA, the CDR3 is TGCGCCAGCAGCTTGTCTAGCGGATACAATGAGCAGTTCTTC. Translating it yields CASSLSSGYNEQFF. Filled out from reference TRBV5-1 and TRBJ2-1, the complete variable domain reads KAGVTQTPRYLIKTRGQQVTLSCSPISGHRSVSWYQQTPGQGLQFLFEYFSETQRNKGNFPGRFSGRQFSNSRSEMNVSTLELGDSALYLCASSLSSGYNEQFFGPGTRLTVL.

This chain joins TRBV19 and TRBJ2-2; no reliable D call. CDR3 size: 12 residues. Trimming pared 7 bases from V and 0 bases from J, leaving 3 bases between. The germline CDR1 and CDR2 sequences are LNHDA and SQIVND (reference sequence). CDR3 residues: CASNTNTGELFF. The CDR3, as DNA: TGTGCCAGTAATACGAACACCGGGGAGCTGTTTTTT.

V gene TRBV6-1 combines with J gene TRBJ2-1; 7 nucleotides align to TRBD2. The germline V gene encodes CDR1 MNHNS and CDR2 SASEGT. CDR3 length: 15 amino acids. The junction had 9 bases not matched to a gene; V was cut back by 4 bases and J by 6 bases. The CDR3 DNA reads as TGTGCCAGCAGTGTCCCCGGGAGCGGGGTCAATGAGCAGTTCTTC. Translation: CASSVPGSGVNEQFF.

About this clonotype itself: A junction boundary mismatches the germline segment, possibly from a read error. The J gene is TRBJ2-1, the V gene TRBV20-1; D could derive from TRBD1 or TRBD2 (5 bases each). The germline V gene has CDR1 DFQATT and CDR2 SNEGSKA (reference sequence). The CDR3 is 18 residues long. CDR3 region: CSARGTGSVGSSYNEQFF. CDR3 nucleotide sequence: TGCAGTGCCAGAGGGACGGGATCTGTAGGCAGCTCCTACAATGAGCAGTTCTTC.